The present T cell receptor (beta chain) was sequenced within a study of blood T cell repertoires in COVID-19. On the study more broadly: Sites in the United States, Italy and Spain provided acute and convalescent COVID-19 samples. PBMCs, B-cell-depleted T cells, or T cells provided the cDNA or gDNA that made up the material.

The CDR3 runs 15 residues. Germline CDR1 MGHRA, CDR2 YSYEKL. J lost 0 bases, V lost 1 base, and 1 base had no gene match. As processed by the authors: By means of reference gene primer amplification, nucleated cell counts were estimated. Data came from immunoSEQ multiplex PCR; TCRdb stores just in-frame clones and leaves some out. Clone size and the V and J calls come from that table; the DNA yielded D and trimming. The table shows under 350,000 clones, with about 85% occurring only once. This clone turned up a few times. The sequenced sample consisted of peripheral blood. The sequence was collected from a human donor in a cohort sampled during active COVID-19. V gene TRBV4-1 combines with J gene TRBJ2-7; 9 bases align to TRBD2. The CDR3 DNA reads TGCGCCAGCAGCCAAGGTAGCGGGAGCTCCTACGAGCAGTACTTC. This gives the protein CASSQGSGSSYEQYF.